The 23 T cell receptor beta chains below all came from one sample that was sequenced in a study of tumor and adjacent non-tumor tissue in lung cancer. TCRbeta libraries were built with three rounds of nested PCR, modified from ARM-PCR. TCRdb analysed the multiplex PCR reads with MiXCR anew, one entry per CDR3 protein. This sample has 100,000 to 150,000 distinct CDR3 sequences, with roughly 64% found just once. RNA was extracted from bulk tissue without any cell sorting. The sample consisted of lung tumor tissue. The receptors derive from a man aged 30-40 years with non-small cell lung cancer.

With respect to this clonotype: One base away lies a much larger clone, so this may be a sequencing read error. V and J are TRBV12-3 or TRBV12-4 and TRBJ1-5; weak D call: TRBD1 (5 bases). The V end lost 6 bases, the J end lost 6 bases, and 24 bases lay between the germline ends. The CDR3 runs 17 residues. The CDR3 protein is CASSPFLRAGRGQPQHF. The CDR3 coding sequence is TGTGCCAGCAGCCCCTTCCTTCGGGCAGGGAGGGGTCAGCCCCAGCATTTT.

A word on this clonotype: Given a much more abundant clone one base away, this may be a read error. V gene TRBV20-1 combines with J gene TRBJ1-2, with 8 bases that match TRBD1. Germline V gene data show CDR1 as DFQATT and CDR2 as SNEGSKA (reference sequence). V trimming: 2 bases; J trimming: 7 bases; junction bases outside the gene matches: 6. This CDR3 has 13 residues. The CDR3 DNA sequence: TGCAGTGCTAGACACACAGGGGGGCCTGGCTACACCTTC. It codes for CSARHTGGPGYTF.

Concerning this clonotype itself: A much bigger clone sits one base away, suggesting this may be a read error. CDR3 in amino acids: CASSSGGAYEANVLTF. CDR3 sequence (DNA): TGTGCCAGCAGTTCCGGTGGGGCGTACGAGGCCAACGTCCTGACTTTC. V and J are TRBV6-2 or TRBV6-3 and TRBJ2-6; possible D gene TRBD1, 5 bases. The ends were cut back, 4 bases at V and 6 bases at J, with 16 bases in the middle. The length of the CDR3 is 16 residues. Per the germline V gene, CDR1 is MNHEY and CDR2 is SVGEGT.

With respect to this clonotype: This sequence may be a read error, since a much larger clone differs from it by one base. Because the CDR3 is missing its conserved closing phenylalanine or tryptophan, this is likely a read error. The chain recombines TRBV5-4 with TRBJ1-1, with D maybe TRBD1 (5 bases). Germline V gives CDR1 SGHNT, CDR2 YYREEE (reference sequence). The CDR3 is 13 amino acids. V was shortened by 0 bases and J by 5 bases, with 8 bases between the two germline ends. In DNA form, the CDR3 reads TGTGCCAGCAGCTTGGAGGGGATAACTGAAGCTTTCCTT. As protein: CASSLEGITEAFL.

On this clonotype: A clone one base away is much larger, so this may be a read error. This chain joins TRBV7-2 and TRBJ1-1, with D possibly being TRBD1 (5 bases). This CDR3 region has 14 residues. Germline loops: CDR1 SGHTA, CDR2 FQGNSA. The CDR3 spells CVSSRGTANTEAFF. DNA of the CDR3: TGTGTCAGCAGCAGAGGGACTGCGAACACTGAAGCTTTCTTT.

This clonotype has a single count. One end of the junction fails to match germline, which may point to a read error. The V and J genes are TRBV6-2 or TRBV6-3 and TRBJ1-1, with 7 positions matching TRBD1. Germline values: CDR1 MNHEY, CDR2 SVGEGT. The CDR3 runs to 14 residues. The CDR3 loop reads CGSNYRGRETEAIF. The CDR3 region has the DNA TGTGGCAGTAATTACAGGGGCCGGGAGACTGAAGCTATCTTT.

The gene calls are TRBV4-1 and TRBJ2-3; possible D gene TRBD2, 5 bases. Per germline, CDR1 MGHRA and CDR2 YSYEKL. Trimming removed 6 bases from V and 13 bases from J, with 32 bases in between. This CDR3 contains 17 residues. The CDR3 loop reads CASRPARAWGVPDTEYF. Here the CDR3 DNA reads TGCGCCAGCAGACCCGCCCGGGCATGGGGAGTCCCCGATACTGAGTATTTT.

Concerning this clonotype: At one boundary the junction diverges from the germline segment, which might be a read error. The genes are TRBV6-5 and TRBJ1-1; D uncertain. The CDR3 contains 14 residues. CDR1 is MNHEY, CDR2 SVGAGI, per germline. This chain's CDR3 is CASSYTDTNTEAYF. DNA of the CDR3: TGTGCCAGCAGTTATACTGACACGAACACTGAAGCTTACTTT.

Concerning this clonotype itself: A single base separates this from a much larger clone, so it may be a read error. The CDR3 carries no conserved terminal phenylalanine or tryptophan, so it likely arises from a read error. CDR3 sequence (DNA): TGTGCCAGCAGTTTGGGGGGACGCGCTTTCTCT. The encoded protein is CASSLGGRAFS. The chain carries TRBV12-3 or TRBV12-4 and TRBJ1-1; D is perhaps TRBD1 (5 bases). V was cut by 3 bases and J by 11 bases, with 10 bases left in between. The CDR3 spans 11 residues.

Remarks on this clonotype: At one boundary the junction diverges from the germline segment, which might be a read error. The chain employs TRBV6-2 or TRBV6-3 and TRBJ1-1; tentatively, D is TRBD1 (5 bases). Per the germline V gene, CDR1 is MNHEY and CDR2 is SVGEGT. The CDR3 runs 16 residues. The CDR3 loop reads CASSYSTDNMGTEAFF. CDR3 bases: TGTGCCAGCAGTTACTCGACGGACAACATGGGCACTGAAGCCTTCTTT.

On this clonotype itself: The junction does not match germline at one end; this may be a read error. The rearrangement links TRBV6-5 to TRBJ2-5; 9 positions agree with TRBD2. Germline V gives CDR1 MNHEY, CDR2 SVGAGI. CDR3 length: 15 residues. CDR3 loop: CANSYRGLAEETQYF. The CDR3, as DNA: TGTGCCAACAGTTACCGGGGACTAGCAGAAGAGACCCAGTACTTC.

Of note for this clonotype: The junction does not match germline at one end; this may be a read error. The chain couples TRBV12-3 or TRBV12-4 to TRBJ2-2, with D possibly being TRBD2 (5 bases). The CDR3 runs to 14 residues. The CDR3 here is CASTAILNTGELYF. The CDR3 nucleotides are TGTGCCAGCACGGCTATCCTGAATACCGGGGAGCTGTATTTT.

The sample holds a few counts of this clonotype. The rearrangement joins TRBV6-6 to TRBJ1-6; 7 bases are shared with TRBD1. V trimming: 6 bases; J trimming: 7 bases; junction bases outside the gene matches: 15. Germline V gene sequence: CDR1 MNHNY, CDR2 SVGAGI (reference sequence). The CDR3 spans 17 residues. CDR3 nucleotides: TGTGCCAGCAGCACCGCCCCGGATTCCAGGGGGAATTCACCCCTCCACTTT. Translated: CASSTAPDSRGNSPLHF.

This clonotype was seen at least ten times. CDR3 nucleotides: TGTGCCAGCAGGGGGGGATCGTCGGGAAACACCATATATTTT. Encoded protein: CASRGGSSGNTIYF. The V and J genes are TRBV12-3 or TRBV12-4 and TRBJ1-3; maybe TRBD1 (5 bases). The CDR3 is 14 residues long. Trimming removed 6 bases at V and 4 bases at J, with 13 bases between.

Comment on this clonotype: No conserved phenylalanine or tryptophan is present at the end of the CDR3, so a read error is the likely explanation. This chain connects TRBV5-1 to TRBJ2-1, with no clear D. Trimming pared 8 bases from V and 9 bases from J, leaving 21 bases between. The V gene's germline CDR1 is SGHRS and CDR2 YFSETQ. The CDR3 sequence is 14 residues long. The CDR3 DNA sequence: TGCGCCAGTTCCCTGGGCGGTTCATCCAGTGAGCAGTTCTCC. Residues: CASSLGGSSSEQFS.

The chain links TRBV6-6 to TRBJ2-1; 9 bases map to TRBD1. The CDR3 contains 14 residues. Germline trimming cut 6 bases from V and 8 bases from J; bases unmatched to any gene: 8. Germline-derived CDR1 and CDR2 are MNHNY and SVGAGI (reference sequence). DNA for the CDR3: TGTGCCAGCAGGCTCGGACAGGGGCCAGATGAGCAGTTCTTC. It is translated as CASRLGQGPDEQFF.

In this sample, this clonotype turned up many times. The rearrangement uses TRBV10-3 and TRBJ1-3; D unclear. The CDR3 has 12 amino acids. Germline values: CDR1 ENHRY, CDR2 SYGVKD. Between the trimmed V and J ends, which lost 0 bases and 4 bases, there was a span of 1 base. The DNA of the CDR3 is TGTGCCATCAGTGAGTCGGGAAACACCATATATTTT. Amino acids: CAISESGNTIYF.

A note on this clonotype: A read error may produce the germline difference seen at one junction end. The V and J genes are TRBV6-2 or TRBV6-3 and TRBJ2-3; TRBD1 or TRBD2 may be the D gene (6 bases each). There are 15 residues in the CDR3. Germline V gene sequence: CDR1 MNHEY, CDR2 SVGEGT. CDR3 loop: CVSNERGPETETQYF. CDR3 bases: TGTGTCAGCAATGAACGGGGGCCGGAGACAGAAACGCAGTATTTT.

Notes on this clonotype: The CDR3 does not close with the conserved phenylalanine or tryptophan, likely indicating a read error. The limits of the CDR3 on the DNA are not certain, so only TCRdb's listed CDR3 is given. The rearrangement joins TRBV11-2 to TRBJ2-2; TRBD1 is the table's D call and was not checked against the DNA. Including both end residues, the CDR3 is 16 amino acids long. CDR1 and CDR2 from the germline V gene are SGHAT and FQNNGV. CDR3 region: CASSDSVGGAGGELFL.

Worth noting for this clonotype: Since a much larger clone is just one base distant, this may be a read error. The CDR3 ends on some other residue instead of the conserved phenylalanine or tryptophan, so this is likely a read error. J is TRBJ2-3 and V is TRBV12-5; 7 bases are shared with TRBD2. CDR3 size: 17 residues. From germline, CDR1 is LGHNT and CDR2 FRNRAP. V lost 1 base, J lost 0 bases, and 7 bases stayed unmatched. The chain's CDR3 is CASGLATRGESTDTQYL. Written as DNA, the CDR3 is TGTGCTAGTGGTTTGGCGACTCGGGGGGAGAGCACAGATACGCAGTATCTT.

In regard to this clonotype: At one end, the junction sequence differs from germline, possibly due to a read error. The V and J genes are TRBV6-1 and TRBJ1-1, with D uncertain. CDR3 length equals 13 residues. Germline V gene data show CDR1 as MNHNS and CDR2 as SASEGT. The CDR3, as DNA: TGTGCCAGCAGTCGGACCGCGAATACTGAACCTTTCTTT. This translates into CASSRTANTEPFF.

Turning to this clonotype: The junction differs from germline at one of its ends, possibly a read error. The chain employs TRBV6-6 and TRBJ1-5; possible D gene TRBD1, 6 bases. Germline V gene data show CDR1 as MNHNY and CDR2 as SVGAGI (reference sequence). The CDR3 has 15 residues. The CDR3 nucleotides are TGTGCCAGTAGTTACGCACAGGGAGGGGCTCAGCCCCAGGATTTT. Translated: CASSYAQGGAQPQDF.

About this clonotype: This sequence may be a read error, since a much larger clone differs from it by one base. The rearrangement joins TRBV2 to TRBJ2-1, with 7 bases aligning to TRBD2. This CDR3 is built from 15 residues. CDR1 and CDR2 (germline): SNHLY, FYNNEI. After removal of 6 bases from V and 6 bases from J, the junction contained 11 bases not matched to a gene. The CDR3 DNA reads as TGTGCCAGCAGGGGGCTGGGAGGGAGGCCCAATGAGCAGTTCTTC. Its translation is CASRGLGGRPNEQFF.